This T cell receptor beta chain was sequenced in a study of blood T cells in healthy people across ages. Whole-study results and caveats: Unknown CMV status may confound age-related changes in expanded clones. Age brought a roughly linear fall in TCR beta diversity measured per million T cells.

Next came a second PCR, run for about 7 to 11 cycles, which used a sample-barcoded 5' primer along with a J-beta primer mix. Unique molecular identifiers of 12 random nucleotides labeled each cDNA. From the 5' RACE reads, TCRdb called clonotypes with MiXCR, one entry per CDR3 protein. The table lists hundreds of thousands of distinct CDR3 sequences, approximately 30% of them singletons, with approximately 14% in the top ten. The CDR3 runs 15 residues. Germline CDR1 SGDLS, CDR2 YYNGEE. The V end was cut by 0 bases, the J end by 7 bases, with 14 bases between. The sample holds many counts of this clonotype. What it recognizes is unknown. A much larger clone differs from this one at a single base, so this may be a read error.

The rearrangement uses TRBV9 and TRBJ2-1; possible D gene TRBD1, 5 bases. This sequence originates from a woman older than 75 in good health. Sequencing was carried out using blood. This CDR3 reads CASSVGQGNWNEQFF. The CDR3 nucleotides are TGTGCCAGCAGCGTAGGGCAGGGAAATTGGAATGAGCAGTTCTTC.